A single sample is the source of the 23 T cell receptor beta chains below, sequenced in a study of blood T cell repertoires in COVID-19. The method was immunoSEQ multiplex PCR; TCRdb's version includes in-frame clones alone and lacks a portion of them. This repertoire shows around 470,000 clones, 85% to 90% found once; its top ten account for roughly 0.92%. Sample: peripheral blood. Source of these receptors: a man aged 18 to 35 with COVID-19, enrolled during active disease.

The chain has TRBV2 and TRBJ1-1; D is ambiguous. The CDR3 has 12 amino acids. Per germline, CDR1 SNHLY and CDR2 FYNNEI. V shed 1 base and J shed 8 bases, with 8 bases lying between them. Here the CDR3 DNA reads TGTGCCAGCAGTGAAGGTGGCAGGGAAGCTTTCTTT. Translating it yields CASSEGGREAFF.

This clone has just one count. V is TRBV7-2 and J is TRBJ2-1; 11 positions match TRBD2. This CDR3 spans 14 amino acids. V shed 6 bases, J shed 7 bases, and the junction held 5 bases outside the gene matches. CDR1 is SGHTA, CDR2 FQGNSA, per germline. The CDR3 DNA sequence: TGTGCCAGCAGGATAGCGGGAGGGCCTAATGAGCAGTTCTTC. The encoded protein is CASRIAGGPNEQFF.

This clone was observed a few times. The rearrangement uses TRBV7-9 and TRBJ2-7; 8 positions match TRBD1. The length of the CDR3 is 12 residues. The J segment lost 5 bases and the V segment lost 4 bases, leaving 1 base of the junction unmatched. Germline assignment: CDR1 SEHNR and CDR2 FQNEAQ (reference sequence). The CDR3 sequence is CASSSTGDEQYF. CDR3 DNA sequence: TGTGCCAGCAGCTCGACAGGGGACGAGCAGTACTTC.

CDR3 in amino acids: CSVKTGVETQYF. CDR3 DNA sequence: TGCAGCGTTAAAACAGGGGTCGAGACCCAGTACTTC. J is TRBJ2-5 and V is TRBV29-1; the match to TRBD1 covers 7 bases. J lost 5 bases, V lost 5 bases, and 5 bases had no gene match. This CDR3 has 12 amino acids. The germline CDR1 and CDR2 sequences are SQVTM and ANQGSEA.

V is TRBV14 and J is TRBJ2-1, with a weak D call TRBD2 (5 bases). V was trimmed by 4 bases and J by 0 bases, leaving 22 bases between them. This CDR3 contains 19 residues. CDR1 and CDR2 (germline): SGHDN, FVKESK. CDR3 nucleotides: TGTGCCAGCAGCCCAGAATCCGGGATCTTCAGGCCCTCCTACAATGAGCAGTTCTTC. It specifies CASSPESGIFRPSYNEQFF.

With regard to this clone: This sample includes further DNA sequences coding for the same CDR3. The chain links TRBV3-1 (or the pseudogene TRBV3-2) to TRBJ2-7; D is unclear. This CDR3 contains 12 residues. The V gene's germline CDR1 is LGHDT and CDR2 YNNKEL (reference sequence). Trimming pared 2 bases from V and 3 bases from J, leaving 5 bases between. The CDR3 is CASSQLSYEQYF. In DNA form, the CDR3 reads TGTGCCAGCAGCCAACTCAGCTACGAGCAGTACTTC.

The chain has TRBV5-6 and TRBJ1-1; the D gene is possibly TRBD1 (5 bases). The CDR3 contains 12 residues. Germline V lookup: CDR1 SGHDT, CDR2 YYEEEE. The ends were cut back, 10 bases at V and 1 base at J, with 11 bases in the middle. The CDR3 bases are TGTGCCTCCACTCAGGGGAACACTGAAGCTTTCTTT. Translated, it gives CASTQGNTEAFF. The full variable domain, with the rest looked up from reference TRBV5-6 and TRBJ1-1, is DAGVTQSPTHLIKTRGQQVTLRCSPKSGHDTVSWYQQALGQGPQFIFQYYEEEERQRGNFPDRFSGHQFPNYSSELNVNALLLGDSALYLCASTQGNTEAFFGQGTRLTVV.

The gene calls are TRBV21-1 and TRBJ2-2; the D call of TRBD1 is as the table states it, not checked on the DNA. TRBV21-1 is annotated as a pseudogene. This CDR3 region has 13 residues. CDR3 sequence (DNA): TGTGCCAGCAATGCGACAAACACCGGGGAGCTGTTTTTT. This sequence encodes CASNATNTGELFF.

The rearrangement joins TRBV18 to TRBJ2-1, with D possibly being TRBD2 (6 bases). The germline V gene encodes CDR1 KGHSH and CDR2 LQKENI. V was trimmed by 10 bases and J by 6 bases, leaving 16 bases between them. The CDR3 has 13 residues. The CDR3 protein is CATTYGAGNEQFF. The CDR3 nucleotides are TGTGCCACTACCTACGGAGCGGGCAATGAGCAGTTCTTC.

The chain combines TRBV3-1 (or the pseudogene TRBV3-2) with TRBJ1-1; 10 nucleotides agree with TRBD1. Germline-derived CDR1 and CDR2 are LGHDT and YNNKEL (reference sequence). Trimming removed 1 base from V and 0 bases from J; junction bases left unmatched: 5. This CDR3 is built from 17 residues. CDR3 in amino acids: CASSQGWTGGVNTEAFF. The CDR3 DNA sequence: TGTGCCAGCAGCCAAGGTTGGACAGGGGGGGTGAACACTGAAGCTTTCTTT.

The rearrangement uses TRBV19 and TRBJ1-5, with a tentative D call TRBD1 (6 bases). V was cut by 6 bases and J by 8 bases, with 20 bases left in between. Germline lookup yields CDR1 LNHDA and CDR2 SQIVND (reference sequence). The CDR3 contains 15 residues. This chain's CDR3 is CASSMGALVREPQHF. CDR3 sequence (DNA): TGTGCCAGTAGCATGGGGGCCTTGGTACGAGAGCCCCAGCATTTT.

This clone was recorded a few times. This chain uses TRBV5-1 with TRBJ2-1, with 8 bases matching TRBD1. The CDR3 consists of 16 residues. The ends lost 0 bases at V and 6 bases at J; junction bases unmatched: 8. Germline V CDR1 and CDR2: SGHRS, YFSETQ. CDR3 loop: CASSLERGQVLNEQFF. CDR3 nucleotide sequence: TGCGCCAGCAGCTTGGAACGGGGACAGGTCCTCAATGAGCAGTTCTTC.

The chain couples TRBV28 to TRBJ1-1; D may be TRBD1 (6 bases). Trimming cost V 7 bases and J 9 bases, with 15 bases left between them. Germline CDR1 reads MDHEN; CDR2 reads SYDVKM. This CDR3 has 12 amino acids. DNA for the CDR3: TGTGCCAGCAACTTGCAAACAGGGAAAGCTTTCTTT. It is translated as CASNLQTGKAFF.

This clone has a single count. The CDR3, as DNA: TGTGCCACCAGCAGACGGAACTCACGGCAGGGGTACATAGCTAACTATGGCTACACCTTC. Translated: CATSRRNSRQGYIANYGYTF. The chain is built from TRBV15 and TRBJ1-2; a weak D match, TRBD1 (6 bases). Germline CDR1 LNHNV, CDR2 YYDKDF (reference sequence). Trimming shortened V by 2 bases and J by 0 bases, and 25 bases separated the two germline ends. This CDR3 has 20 amino acids.

The V gene is TRBV18, the J gene TRBJ1-3; a possible D gene is TRBD1 (5 bases). CDR3 size: 14 residues. The germline gives CDR1 KGHSH, CDR2 LQKENI. The V and J ends lost 2 bases and 4 bases respectively, with 9 bases between them. CDR3 sequence: CASSPGAGGNTIYF. The CDR3 DNA follows: TGTGCCAGCTCACCAGGGGCCGGGGGAAACACCATATATTTT.

This clone has just one count. The rearrangement uses TRBV3-1 (or the pseudogene TRBV3-2) and TRBJ2-5; D is uncertain. CDR1 is LGHDT and CDR2 is YNNKEL in the germline V gene (reference sequence). The CDR3 loop spans 15 amino acids. V shed 1 base and J shed 1 base, with 10 bases lying between them. CDR3 DNA sequence: TGTGCCAGCAGCCAAGGTTTTCCTTCCCAAGAGACCCAGTACTTC. This translates into CASSQGFPSQETQYF.

The chain joins TRBV9 to TRBJ2-1, with D hard to call. The CDR3 extends over 16 amino acids. V dropped 2 bases and J dropped 0 bases, with 12 bases sitting between them. CDR1 and CDR2 (germline): SGDLS, YYNGEE. CDR3 sequence (DNA): TGTGCCAGCAGCGTCCACCAGGTTAGCTCCTACAATGAGCAGTTCTTC. The encoded protein is CASSVHQVSSYNEQFF.

The rearrangement links TRBV27 to TRBJ1-2; 7 bases align to TRBD1. Per germline, CDR1 MNHEY and CDR2 SMNVEV (reference sequence). The CDR3 consists of 17 residues. V lost 0 bases to trimming and J lost 10 bases; unmatched junction nucleotides: 17. CDR3 sequence (DNA): TGTGCCAGCAGTTTATCCCAGACAGGGAACCCCAAGTCGCTCTACACCTTC. Residues: CASSLSQTGNPKSLYTF.

The genes are TRBV13 and TRBJ2-3; a weak D match, TRBD2 (6 bases). The CDR3 covers 14 residues. V shed 5 bases and J shed 4 bases, with 13 bases lying between them. Looked up from germline, CDR1 is PRHDT and CDR2 is FYEKMQ (reference sequence). The DNA of the CDR3 is TGTGCCAGCAGCCCACTACTAGCTGCAGATACGCAGTATTTT. Amino acid sequence: CASSPLLAADTQYF.

This chain connects TRBV19 to TRBJ2-3; tentatively, D is TRBD2 (6 bases). V was shortened by 5 bases and J by 2 bases, with 14 bases between the two germline ends. Germline loops: CDR1 LNHDA, CDR2 SQIVND (reference sequence). The CDR3 runs to 15 residues. Here the CDR3 DNA reads TGTGCCAGTAGTGAGGTAGCGGCTTACACAGATACGCAGTATTTT. This encodes CASSEVAAYTDTQYF.

The chain joins TRBV20-1 to TRBJ1-6; D gene ambiguous. This CDR3 is 14 amino acids long. CDR1 is DFQATT, CDR2 SNEGSKA, per germline (reference sequence). Trimming took 3 bases from V and 0 from J, leaving 6 bases between them. The CDR3 coding sequence is TGCAGTGCTAGTGAGAGCTCCTATAATTCACCCCTCCACTTT. It is translated as CSASESSYNSPLHF.

This chain joins TRBV6-5 and TRBJ2-7, with TRBD1 matching over 7 bases. CDR1 and CDR2 (germline): MNHEY, SVGAGI. V was clipped by 5 bases and J by 0 bases; unmatched bases: 4. This CDR3 region has 14 residues. CDR3 sequence (DNA): TGTGCCAGCAGTCAGACAGGGTTCTCCTACGAGCAGTACTTC. It specifies CASSQTGFSYEQYF.

This rearrangement joins TRBV27 to TRBJ2-5, with a possible D match to TRBD2 (6 bases). V lost 2 bases and J 3 bases, leaving 10 bases between the germline ends. The CDR3 extends over 14 amino acids. Germline assignment: CDR1 MNHEY and CDR2 SMNVEV (reference sequence). For the CDR3, the DNA is TGTGCCAGCAGTTTACTCGGGGGTGAAGAGACCCAGTACTTC. Amino acid sequence: CASSLLGGEETQYF.